This record looks at one T cell receptor (beta chain) sequence and its context. This clonotype was recorded at least ten times. Its specific antigen is unknown. Qualities for individual bases were not recorded, and no much larger clone is one base off. The data were taken from a study of Graves' ophthalmopathy and Graves' hyperthyroidism (dated by TCRdb to the late 2010s). Some background on the complete study: Peripheral blood was collected at initial diagnosis, prior to any treatment. In total, approximately 140 blood samples were TCR-sequenced: 43 ophthalmopathy, around 75 hyperthyroidism and roughly 17 hyperthyroidism-to-ophthalmopathy patients. T-cell repertoires of thyroid tissue and blood were compared in 5 or 6 hyperthyroidism patients. To tell Graves' ophthalmopathy apart from Graves' hyperthyroidism, and to predict which patients would progress to ophthalmopathy, the study relied on TCR beta repertoire signatures. A discovery set of 100 patients (43 ophthalmopathy, about 59 stable hyperthyroidism) was enrolled to explore V-J signatures distinguishing ophthalmopathy from hyperthyroidism. After sampling, hyperthyroidism patients received methimazole starting at 30 mg daily, and ophthalmopathy patients received high-dose intravenous methylprednisolone. The independent validation cohort included about 20 hyperthyroidism patients plus 17 patients who later progressed from hyperthyroidism to ophthalmopathy.

Patients with ophthalmopathy had moderately to severely active disease, with a Clinical Activity Score of 3 or more, a NOSPECS grade of 4 or more, and a disease duration of less than 3 months. Patients were excluded if they had other autoimmune diseases, uncontrolled infections, pregnancy or lactation. Diagnosis was based on clinical symptoms, serum thyroxine, TRAb, thyroid ultrasound and orbital computed tomography. Ficoll-Paque density gradient centrifugation was used to isolate PBMCs from approximately 10 ml of fresh peripheral blood. Trizol reagent was used to extract the total RNA, and its quality was then checked on an Agilent 2100 Bioanalyzer. TCR beta CDR3 regions were amplified from RNA transcripts for repertoire sequencing. A first-round RT-PCR used HTBI primers with the Qiagen OneStep RT-PCR kit, followed by a second-round multiplex PCR, size selection and purification. Libraries were sequenced on an Illumina HiSeq2000 using paired-end 100 bp reads. Processing in the source paper ran as follows. SOAPnuke was used to process the reads, throwing out any read that had adapters, had uncalled bases, had a mean Phred below 15, or lacked an exact constant-primer or identifier match. COPE v1.2.5 was used to merge the high-quality paired reads. Each unique nucleotide sequence was treated as a clonotype, and MiTCR v1.1 was used to align the clonotypes to the IMGT TRB V, D and J references. Analysis was restricted to V-J combinations with a frequency above 0.0001, which covered 98% to 99.2% of repertoires. For each V-J combination, a TCR clonal expansion and chaos score was defined as F50 clonal expansion divided by the chaos observed in the TCRdist matrix. Welch's t-statistics and random forest were used to reduce features to about a dozen V-J combinations, which were fed into a naive Bayes classifier. Thyroid-blood repertoire similarity was quantified with the Morisita-Horn index. The raw public data were reprocessed by TCRdb itself: fastp quality trimming at Q25, MiXCR clonotype calling, in-frame beta chains only. CDR3 protein duplicates are merged, each entry listing the most common genes and DNA. The V and J calls come from TCRdb's annotation, not from the publication. The table for this sample lists under 400,000 distinct CDR3 sequences; roughly 16% of them were counted only once. Roughly 12% of the sample is taken by the ten largest.

V trim: 6 bases; J trim: 0 bases; unmatched bases: 14. CDR3 length: 18 amino acids, cysteine to phenylalanine. CDR3 DNA is the only sequence kept; it has 54 bases, read in frame from the first base. CDR1 and CDR2 (ENHRY, SYGVKD) derive from the germline V gene. Paper-wide results and their limitations: Sample size was not predetermined statistically, and investigators were not blinded to group allocation. In validation, the model predicted ophthalmopathy progression with less than 71% sensitivity and 72.22% specificity; roughly 11 predicted patients were CT-confirmed with GO in a median of about 6.1 months. Most expanded thyroid clonotypes with a frequency above 0.001 also appeared in blood, which suggests that blood repertoires may reflect the immune response in the thyroid. Ophthalmopathy was separated from stable hyperthyroidism by the 13-signature model with about 90% sensitivity and less than 82% specificity in cross-validation and with 80%/75% in the test set.

Sequenced sample: peripheral blood. The source is an adult man with Graves' ophthalmopathy. The chain couples TRBV10-3 to TRBJ1-1, with 9 bases matching TRBD1. This receptor carries the CDR3 CAISRGRDRDRLNTEAFF. The bases are TGTGCCATCAGCCGCGGGAGGGACAGGGATCGATTGAACACTGAAGCTTTCTTT.